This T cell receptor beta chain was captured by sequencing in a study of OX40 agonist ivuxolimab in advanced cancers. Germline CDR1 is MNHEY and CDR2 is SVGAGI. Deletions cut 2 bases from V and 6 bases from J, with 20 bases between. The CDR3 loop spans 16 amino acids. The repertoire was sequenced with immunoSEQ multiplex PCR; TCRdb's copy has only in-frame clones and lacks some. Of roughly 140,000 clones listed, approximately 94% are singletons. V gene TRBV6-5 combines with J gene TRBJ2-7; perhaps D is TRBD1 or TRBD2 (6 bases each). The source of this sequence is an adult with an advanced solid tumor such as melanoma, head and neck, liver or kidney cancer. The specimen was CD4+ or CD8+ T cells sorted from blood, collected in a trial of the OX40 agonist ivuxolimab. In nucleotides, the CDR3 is TGTGCCAGCAGTTACGGGTCGACGGGGGCTCGGGGCGAGCAGTACTTC. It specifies CASSYGSTGARGEQYF.